This TCR beta chain comes out of a study of blood T cells in healthy people across ages. The germline CDR1 and CDR2 sequences are MNHNS and SASEGT. The CDR3 has 14 amino acids. Overall study findings and caveats: Correlation between TCR beta diversity and naive T cell percentage was strong.

Extracted total RNA amounted to at least 5.5 micrograms for each sample. It was with a sample-barcoded 5' primer and a J-beta primer mix that a second PCR of about 6 to 12 cycles was run. TCRdb re-called the 5' RACE reads through MiXCR, storing one row per CDR3 protein. The table records just under 550,000 distinct CDR3 sequences, less than 25% of them present only once. A remark on this clonotype: The antigen is undetermined. A read error may account for a junction end that differs from germline.

This sample was also put to use in a study of T cells of mothers and their children. That report adds: Over 9 million TCR beta CDR3 reads were obtained from each mother, and several million from each child.

The TCR sequence derives from a boy younger than 18 in good health. Specimen: blood. V is TRBV6-1 and J is TRBJ1-6; D ambiguous. The CDR3: CASSGRSYNSPPHF. The CDR3 bases are TGTGCCAGCAGTGGCCGCTCCTATAATTCACCCCCCCACTTT.